Below, one TCR beta chain is given with its context. Its antigen is not yet known. No much larger clone exists at a distance of one base, and base qualities are not known. The cohort was made up of 666 healthy bone marrow donors. All cohort members were sampled while nominally healthy, although unrecorded immune exposures were likely present. The donor was CMV seropositive and was included in the group of approximately 310 seropositive cohort members. Every donor gave a peripheral blood sample, and the peripheral blood mononuclear cells from that sample were used for TCR beta sequencing. Genomic DNA extraction from the blood cell samples was performed with the Qiagen DNeasy Blood Extraction Kit. V lost 4 bases and J lost 5 bases; the stretch between them is 11 bases long. According to the germline V gene (reference sequence), CDR1 reads GTSNPN and CDR2 reads SVGIG. From the cysteine through the phenylalanine, the CDR3 covers 12 amino acids. CDR3 DNA is the only sequence kept; it has 36 bases, read in frame from the first base.

This sample stems from a study of cytomegalovirus exposure and HLA in healthy donors (dated 2017 in TCRdb). Regarding the research as a whole: In an earlier analysis of some 550 of the donors, less than 350 Gb of sequence data and 117 million unique TCR beta sequences from roughly 180 million T cells were reported. Every repertoire in the discovery cohort had been generated on one and the same sequencing platform. About 300 gigabases of sequencing data and approximately 80 million unique TCR sequences were included in an early release covering about 700 HLA-typed donors. The T cell repertoires of several hundred subjects were profiled by immunosequencing and related to cytomegalovirus serostatus. Alongside the repertoire data, information on donor age, sex, ethnicity and CMV serostatus was compiled. Because of strong linkage in the cohort, roughly five DR-DQ haplotypes were treated as single units for association and clustering. A separate validation cohort of more than 100 different subjects was used in addition to the approximately 610-subject first cohort. The study combined high-throughput TCR immunosequencing, statistical association of individual TCRs with disease status, and machine learning to predict cytomegalovirus infection status. Both class I and class II loci were covered by HLA typing, at four-digit resolution. Typing coverage differed by locus: A, B, C, DRB1 and DQB1 were typed in roughly 620-630 donors, DQA1 in 522, DPA1 in roughly 590, and DPB1 in 400 to 480. A later genetic analysis took genome-wide SNP genotypes for 398 of the 666 donors and used that subset as a discovery cohort. In an earlier analysis of roughly 580 of the donors, high-throughput TCR beta sequencing was used to judge whether each TCR beta V gene segment behaved as functional or pseudogenic. Across approximately 400 genotyped donors of the cohort, an average of roughly 200,000 unique TCR beta nucleotide sequences per donor were sequenced, and roughly 18% of those sequences were non-productive. A later analysis re-analyzed previously published TCR beta repertoires from 666 donors and added high-resolution HLA genotyping to study TCR occurrence patterns. The later analysis used no new phenotypic data to find candidate immune exposures, relying instead on TCR beta sequences and their occurrence across donors. The study aimed to test whether signatures of past pathogen exposure could be identified by cataloging public T cell receptors. Of the 350 to 450 genotyped donors, about 80% fell in the genetic ancestry cluster associated with self-reported Caucasian donors.

The library was built by means of the immunoSEQ multiplex PCR assay. A mixture of 60 forward primers for TCR Vbeta segments and 13 reverse primers for TCR Jbeta segments was used in the multiplex PCR. The CDR3 region of rearranged TCR beta genes was amplified from genomic DNA with a multiplex PCR assay. The Illumina HiSeq System was used to sequence the amplified TCR beta libraries as 87-base-pair reads. In the authors' own workflow: A later analysis counted some 80 million unique TCR beta chains across the approximately 700 repertoires, and 9.5 million to 11 million of these chains were shared by at least two donors. Raw reads were error-corrected and collapsed into unique sequences by a nearest-neighbor algorithm in which closely related sequences were merged to remove PCR and sequencing errors. V, D and J gene segments were assigned by aligning CDR3 sequences to IMGT reference sequences. For a sequence to be retained, a match of at least six nucleotides to both a V gene segment and a J gene segment was required. A rearrangement was called productive if the CDR3 had no stop codons and remained in frame with V and J, and every other rearrangement was called non-productive. CDR3 was defined by IMGT convention, running from the second conserved V-encoded cysteine to the conserved J-encoded phenylalanine. The earlier analysis of 450 to 750 of the donors excluded any sequence lacking an unambiguous match to a single V gene segment. An earlier analysis of a few hundred of the donors called V segments functional above 56.7% productive rearrangements and segregating when the between-donor standard deviation exceeded 5%. To diagnose cytomegalovirus status from the catalog of TCR beta chain sequences, a statistical classification framework was built. A later analysis assigned V and J genes by comparing TCR nucleotide sequences with IMGT/GENE-DB human TR gene sequences. The TCRdist pipeline was used in a later analysis to assign CDR3 sequences and most-parsimonious VDJ recombination scenarios. In a later analysis, each TCR beta chain was defined by its CDR3 amino acid sequence together with its V-gene family, and reads without a unique V-gene family were excluded. A later analysis removed several hundred highly shared, low-generation-probability nucleotide sequences to deal with suspected cross-contamination and a sequencing artifact. For each public chain, a later analysis derived a clonal expansion index from normalized ranks of inferred template counts within each repertoire. In a later analysis, generation probabilities were computed using a VDJ recombination model fitted to out-of-frame rearrangements, and the results were checked against IGoR. A later analysis scored TCR-TCR, TCR-HLA and TCR-CMV co-occurrence with hypergeometric tests, applying a repertoire-size bias correction to TCR pairs. To estimate false discovery rates, a later analysis permuted the HLA or CMV assignments 20 times. In a later analysis, co-occurring TCRs were grouped using DBSCAN, and TCRdist sequence similarity was added for clustering within HLA-allele-positive subsets. Co-occurrence clustering excluded repertoires with fewer than 30,000 or more than 120,000 public chains, plus five with anomalous nucleotide sharing. TCRdb took over this immuneACCESS table, retaining in-frame rearrangements with V and J assigned. Such tables are incomplete; in checked studies, under half of the missing clones stem from an unresolved V gene, and the remainder is unexplained. That table supplies the V and J calls and clone size; D and trimming were determined from the DNA. In this sample the table shows roughly 100,000 clones, 76% of which occur a single time. In total, the top ten clones hold about 5.4% of the sample.

Overall results and qualifications from the work: CMV serostatus was the only immune exposure information available for the cohort. Because counts were too low, some 16 rarely observed V segments, including chromosome 9 orphons, were excluded from the earlier analysis of 587 of the donors. Linkage disequilibrium might explain the correlated functional status among segregating V segments, but an unknown experimental factor could not be ruled out. Cytomegalovirus status was reported to be diagnosed by the classifier with high specificity and sensitivity in both the original and validation cohorts. A later analysis found that TCR association rates varied across HLA loci, with DRB1 alleles showing the most associated TCRs and HLA-C alleles the fewest. Most TCR sequences were observed very rarely across donors, whereas some public TCRs were present in many individuals. In a later analysis, HLA-associated TCR beta chains were found to be more clonally expanded and to have lower generation probabilities than equally common non-associated chains. A further reported finding was that TCR beta sequences accurately predicted the HLA-A and HLA-B alleles for most subjects in the first cohort. According to a later genetic analysis, donors in an Asian-associated ancestry cluster had fewer N-insertions in productive TCRs than the roughly 700-donor mean. In vitro tests confirmed that three of the cytomegalovirus-associated TCR beta chains recognize cytomegalovirus antigens. A later genetic analysis associated a missense DCLRE1C variant with V-gene and J-gene trimming of TCR beta chains, and an independent cohort replicated the association. According to a later analysis, parvovirus B19, influenza, CMV and Epstein-Barr virus appeared linked to several top co-occurrence clusters. The cohort was sequenced for TCR beta chains only, and without alpha or paired-chain data the features that could be detected were limited. Because HLA typing was missing for some donors at each locus, association tests included only the typed subset. A later analysis found that most CMV-associated TCR beta chains appeared HLA-restricted, with HLA associations seemingly driven largely by CMV exposure. The authors suggested that the approach could potentially be extended to other disease states and immunological phenotypes. Roughly uniform sequencing depth across donors was assumed in presence/absence analyses, although this assumption may not hold. When HLA alleles, especially DR and DQ, strongly co-occurred, attributing TCR associations to individual alleles was difficult. Some IMGT-functional V segments, including TRBV6-2 and TRBV6-3, could not be told apart with the 87-base-pair reads, so those segments were excluded. An earlier analysis of approximately 500 of the donors showed that most TCR beta V segments appeared in productive rearrangements either about 87% or about 30% of the time, which broadly matched IMGT annotations. The study listed 150 to 200 TCR beta chains as associated with cytomegalovirus. Specific HLA alleles were associated with roughly 17,000 TCR beta sequences at a false discovery rate of 0.05 in a later analysis. A cluster of highly shared sequence variants was judged likely to represent a technical artifact of the sequencing pipeline.

Sequences were obtained from PBMCs. The chain is encoded by TRBV30 joined to TRBJ2-5; the D region possibly corresponds to TRBD2 (6 bases align). The TCR sequence derives from a woman younger than 35 in good health and CMV-seropositive. The DNA sequence is given as TGTGCCTGGATAGAAGGGACTGAGACCCAGTACTTC. Translation gives CAWIEGTETQYF.